These 12 T cell receptor beta chains were sequenced from one sample in a study of blood T cell repertoires in COVID-19. Clones were sequenced by immunoSEQ multiplex PCR, and TCRdb holds only the in-frame ones, with some missing. The sample yields roughly 250,000 clones, about 86% seen once. Sequenced sample: PBMCs or T cells enriched from blood (not recorded which). The receptors stem from a woman between 40 and 55 years old with acute COVID-19.

V and J are TRBV11-1 and TRBJ2-7; 12 positions agree with TRBD2. CDR3 length: 15 residues. V shed 5 bases and J 3 bases; nucleotides not matched to a gene: 5. CDR1 is SGHAT, CDR2 FQDESV, per germline (reference sequence). CDR3 nucleotide sequence: TGTGCCAGCAGCCCGACTAGCGGGAGAAACTACGAGCAGTACTTC. Amino acid sequence: CASSPTSGRNYEQYF.

This sequence joins TRBV24-1 and TRBJ2-7, with 9 bases matching TRBD1. The CDR3 extends over 14 amino acids. Germline CDR1 is KGHDR and CDR2 is SFDVKD. The ends lost 7 bases at V and 5 bases at J; junction bases unmatched: 8. The CDR3 bases are TGTGCCACCAGCGAACCGGGACAGGGACACGAGCAGTACTTC. It yields the protein CATSEPGQGHEQYF.

The chain has TRBV3-1 (or the pseudogene TRBV3-2) and TRBJ2-1; 10 positions agree with TRBD2. This CDR3 spans 17 amino acids. V lost 1 base and J lost 0; bases outside the gene matches: 3. The V gene's germline CDR1 is LGHDT and CDR2 YNNKEL (reference sequence). CDR3 region: CASSQGPSGSSYNEQFF. DNA for the CDR3: TGTGCCAGCAGCCAAGGTCCTAGCGGGAGCTCCTACAATGAGCAGTTCTTC.

V gene TRBV18 combines with J gene TRBJ2-7, with D possibly being TRBD2 (6 bases). This CDR3 comprises 14 residues. Germline values: CDR1 KGHSH, CDR2 LQKENI. Trimming removed 6 bases at V and 3 bases at J, with 15 bases between. The CDR3 nucleotides read TGTGCCAGCTCCCTTGGGGGGTTCAGCTACGAGCAGTACTTC. As protein: CASSLGGFSYEQYF. Complete variable domain (other parts from reference TRBV18 and TRBJ2-7): NAGVMQNPRHLVRRRGQEARLRCSPMKGHSHVYWYRQLPEEGLKFMVYLQKENIIDESGMPKERFSAEFPKEGPSILRIQQVVRGDSAAYFCASSLGGFSYEQYFGPGTRLTVT.

The genes are TRBV24-1 and TRBJ1-5, with TRBD1 matching over 10 bases. The CDR3 covers 18 residues. With 7 bases clipped from V and 2 bases from J, the junction kept 13 bases outside the gene matches. Germline loops: CDR1 KGHDR, CDR2 SFDVKD. In DNA, the CDR3 is TGTGCCACCAGAGGACAGACAGGGGGCGCGGGTGGCAATCAGCCCCAGCATTTT. Translation: CATRGQTGGAGGNQPQHF.

This clone occurred a few times. V and J are TRBV27 and TRBJ1-1; D is ambiguous. The CDR3 has 13 amino acids. Germline CDR1 is MNHEY and CDR2 is SMNVEV (reference sequence). Trimming cost V 1 base and J 5 bases, with 8 bases left between them. In DNA, the CDR3 is TGTGCCAGCAGTTTATTTTCGGGGACTGAAGCTTTCTTT. Translated, it gives CASSLFSGTEAFF.

The chain recombines TRBV5-1 with TRBJ2-3, with 14 bases matching TRBD2. J gave up 5 bases and V 0 bases, and 8 bases lay outside the gene matches. The CDR3 has 18 residues. Per germline, CDR1 SGHRS and CDR2 YFSETQ. Here the CDR3 DNA reads TGCGCCAGCAGCTTGGAACCGGGACTAGCGGGAGTTGGAGATACGCAGTATTTT. It is translated as CASSLEPGLAGVGDTQYF.

This chain uses TRBV3-1 (or the pseudogene TRBV3-2) with TRBJ2-1, with D perhaps TRBD1 (6 bases). The V end lost 6 bases, the J end lost 2 bases, and 8 bases lay between the germline ends. This CDR3 is 13 amino acids long. Germline assignment: CDR1 LGHDT and CDR2 YNNKEL (reference sequence). The CDR3 sequence is CASSGGPYNEQFF. CDR3 DNA sequence: TGTGCCAGCAGTGGGGGCCCCTACAATGAGCAGTTCTTC.

The chain uses TRBV7-3 and TRBJ2-7; D might be TRBD1 (6 bases). The CDR3 runs to 15 residues. V shed 1 base and J shed 4 bases, with 14 bases lying between them. Germline CDR1 and CDR2: SGHTA and FQGTGA. CDR3 DNA: TGTGCCAGCAGCTTAAACCCCGGGACAAATTACGAGCAGTACTTC. This gives the protein CASSLNPGTNYEQYF.

The rearrangement uses TRBV7-8 and TRBJ1-2, with 8 bases aligning to TRBD1. The germline CDR1 and CDR2 sequences are SGHVS and FQNEAQ. V dropped 1 base and J dropped 4; count of bases not matched to a gene: 8. The CDR3 loop spans 16 amino acids. The CDR3 DNA follows: TGTGCCAGCAGCTTAGGCCCCGACAGGGGTGGCTATGGCTACACCTTC. It yields the protein CASSLGPDRGGYGYTF.

The CDR3 nucleotides are TGTGCCAGCACCGAGGACAAGTATAGCAATCAGCCCCAGCATTTT. It codes for CASTEDKYSNQPQHF. V and J are TRBV11-2 and TRBJ1-5; a weak D match, TRBD1 (5 bases). Trimming left V 7 bases short and J 0 bases short, with 13 bases between. The CDR3 spans 15 residues. The V gene's germline CDR1 is SGHAT and CDR2 FQNNGV.

V and J are TRBV4-1 and TRBJ2-5; 9 nucleotides match TRBD2. The V segment lost 8 bases and the J segment 5 bases; nucleotides outside the gene matches: 9. Germline lookup yields CDR1 MGHRA and CDR2 YSYEKL. The CDR3 extends over 14 amino acids. As DNA, the CDR3 is TGCGCCAGCTCAACTCGTAGCGGGGGCGAGACCCAGTACTTC. It codes for CASSTRSGGETQYF.